The table lists the clone carrying this TCR beta chain with a count of one. Repertoires were generated with immunoSEQ multiplex PCR, while TCRdb's copy carries only in-frame clones and drops some. The sample has roughly 83,000 clones, more than 75% seen once. Looked up from germline, CDR1 is SQVTM and CDR2 is ANQGSEA. The CDR3 runs 14 residues. Unmatched junction bases numbered 10, after V lost 7 bases and J lost 6 bases. The data derive from a study of control samples from healthy donors and cancer patients. This TCR was sampled from a woman aged 55-70 years in good health. V gene TRBV29-1 combines with J gene TRBJ2-1; 9 nucleotides align to TRBD2. Source material: blood. CDR3 sequence (DNA): TGCAGCGCCTCGAGTAGCGGGAGTGCCAATGAGCAGTTCTTC. It codes for CSASSSGSANEQFF.